This TCR beta chain was retrieved from a study of tumor and adjacent non-tumor tissue in lung cancer. Study details: There were around 11 adenocarcinoma, a couple of squamous cell carcinoma and 1 small cell lung cancer cases. On average, productive TCRbeta reads reached 4 million to 4.5 million per sample.

This sample's RNA came from whole unsorted tissue. Germline CDR1 and CDR2: SGHNT and YYREEE (reference sequence). The V gene end was trimmed by 3 bases and the J gene end by 6 bases; junction bases not matched to a gene: 10. This CDR3 is built from 16 residues. Broader study findings: Normal lung showed higher cumulative top 100 clone frequency than tumor. Higher tumor TCR diversity was associated with shorter survival.

A modified ARM-PCR protocol with three rounds of nested PCR amplified TCRbeta. TCRdb reanalysed the multiplex PCR reads using MiXCR and keeps one entry per CDR3 protein. This table holds about 75,000 distinct CDR3 sequences, under 85% found once. Concerning this clonotype: Its antigen is not identified.

This sequence joins TRBV5-4 and TRBJ1-2; 11 bases align to TRBD1. This TCR was recovered from a woman aged 45-65 years with non-small cell lung cancer. The sample comprised lung tumor tissue. The CDR3 reads CASSSYRDRGNHGYTF. The CDR3 nucleotides read TGTGCCAGCAGCTCCTACCGGGACAGGGGGAACCATGGCTACACCTTC.